The 14 T cell receptor beta chains below come from one sample, sequenced in a study of CD8+ T cells in alopecia areata. cDNA reverse transcribed from extracted RNA served as the sequencing template. Generated by immunoSEQ multiplex PCR, the TCRdb table keeps only in-frame clones and is missing some. The table shows about 94,000 clones, with around 70% occurring only once. Documented treatment: oral pan-JAK inhibitor, 5-10 mg twice daily. Sequencing used CD8+ T cells sorted from blood, obtained at approximately week 42, from a patient treated with tofacitinib. The receptors were sampled from a human donor with alopecia areata.

This sequence joins TRBV4-3 and TRBJ1-2; 7 bases are a match to TRBD1. Trimming at V came to 0 bases and at J to 1 base, leaving 8 bases not matched to a gene. CDR3 size: 17 residues. Looked up from germline, CDR1 is LGHNA and CDR2 is YSLEER. The CDR3 coding sequence is TGCGCCAGCAGCCAAGATCCCGAGGGGGCCGATAACTATGGCTACACCTTC. As protein: CASSQDPEGADNYGYTF.

The chain carries TRBV9 and TRBJ2-1; 10 positions agree with TRBD2. The CDR3 runs 15 residues. Losses at the gene ends were 2 bases for V and 6 bases for J; bases not matched to a gene: 5. Germline loops: CDR1 SGDLS, CDR2 YYNGEE. The CDR3 region is CASSVLSGGINEQFF. The CDR3 DNA follows: TGTGCCAGCAGCGTTCTTAGCGGGGGGATCAATGAGCAGTTCTTC. Together with reference TRBV9 and TRBJ2-1, the CDR3 gives the full variable domain: DSGVTQTPKHLITATGQRVTLRCSPRSGDLSVYWYQQSLDQGLQFLIQYYNGEERAKGNILERFSAQQFPDLHSELNLSSLELGDSALYFCASSVLSGGINEQFFGPGTRLTVL.

The chain is built from TRBV7-8 and TRBJ2-1; TRBD1 is a possible D gene (6 bases). The germline CDR1 and CDR2 sequences are SGHVS and FQNEAQ. This CDR3 region has 14 residues. With 7 bases removed from V and 6 bases from J, the gap between germline ends came to 16 bases. The CDR3 coding sequence is TGTGCCAGCATACCGGGTTTAGGGGGCAATGAGCAGTTCTTC. This gives the protein CASIPGLGGNEQFF.

The V gene is TRBV2, the J gene TRBJ2-2; perhaps TRBD2 as D (6 bases). The CDR3 contains 15 residues. The V gene's germline CDR1 is SNHLY and CDR2 FYNNEI. V dropped 3 bases and J dropped 10 bases, with 18 bases sitting between them. The chain's CDR3 is CASSDHQGGHPELFF. DNA of the CDR3: TGTGCCAGCAGTGACCACCAGGGAGGCCACCCGGAGCTGTTTTTT.

This clone has a single count. The J gene is TRBJ2-1, the V gene TRBV18; no firm D call. Per germline, CDR1 KGHSH and CDR2 LQKENI. The CDR3 loop spans 11 amino acids. Trimming shortened V by 3 bases and J by 5 bases, and 2 bases separated the two germline ends. For the CDR3, the DNA is TGTGCCAGCTCACCGGACAATGAGCAGTTCTTC. The encoded protein is CASSPDNEQFF.

The chain uses TRBV6-5 and TRBJ2-7, with 9 bases fitting TRBD1. Trimming at V came to 2 bases and at J to 4 bases, leaving 6 bases not matched to a gene. The CDR3 spans 15 residues. Germline loops: CDR1 MNHEY, CDR2 SVGAGI. CDR3 amino acids: CASSYGLTGGYEQYF. The CDR3 nucleotides are TGTGCCAGCAGTTACGGGCTGACAGGGGGTTACGAGCAGTACTTC.

The chain combines TRBV9 with TRBJ2-1, with a weak D call TRBD1 (5 bases). V was trimmed by 3 bases and J by 7 bases, leaving 17 bases between them. Germline values: CDR1 SGDLS, CDR2 YYNGEE. The CDR3 has 15 residues. The CDR3 protein is CASSASDSLVNEQFF. In DNA form, the CDR3 reads TGTGCCAGCAGCGCCTCAGACAGCCTAGTGAATGAGCAGTTCTTC.

The V gene is TRBV4-1, the J gene TRBJ2-2, with a tentative D call TRBD2 (5 bases). CDR1 and CDR2 from the germline V gene are MGHRA and YSYEKL. The CDR3 runs 15 residues. Trimming removed 5 bases at V and 0 bases at J, with 10 bases between. The CDR3 sequence: CASSVDFPNTGELFF. Written as DNA, the CDR3 is TGCGCCAGCAGCGTGGACTTTCCGAACACCGGGGAGCTGTTTTTT.

This clone was seen a few times. The rearrangement joins TRBV2 to TRBJ2-7, with D tentatively TRBD1 (6 bases). V lost 6 bases and J lost 3, with 15 bases in between. CDR1 and CDR2 from the germline V gene are SNHLY and FYNNEI. The CDR3 length is 14 residues. The CDR3 sequence is CASRETGYNYEQYF. CDR3 sequence (DNA): TGTGCCAGCAGAGAAACAGGGTACAACTACGAGCAGTACTTC.

This clone was seen a handful of times. CDR3 nucleotides: TGTGCCAGCAGCTTATGGTCGGGGGTGCGAAATGAAAAACTGTTTTTT. Protein sequence: CASSLWSGVRNEKLFF. The chain joins TRBV13 to TRBJ1-4; TRBD1 is a possible D gene (5 bases). The CDR3 runs 16 residues. Looked up from germline, CDR1 is PRHDT and CDR2 is FYEKMQ (reference sequence). Between the trimmed V and J ends, which lost 2 bases and 5 bases, there was a span of 15 bases.

The chain employs TRBV6-5 and TRBJ2-3, with D tentatively TRBD1 or TRBD2 (6 bases each). Germline V CDR1 and CDR2: MNHEY, SVGAGI. The CDR3 spans 13 residues. Trimming stripped 5 bases from V and 7 bases from J, with 13 bases between. This CDR3 reads CASSPGGGNTQYF. CDR3 nucleotide sequence: TGTGCCAGCAGTCCCGGAGGGGGAAATACGCAGTATTTT.

The rearrangement uses TRBV5-6 and TRBJ2-1; D is unclear. Trimming took off 4 bases at V and 0 bases at J, with 11 bases between the two ends. The CDR3 runs 15 residues. From germline, CDR1 is SGHDT and CDR2 YYEEEE. DNA of the CDR3: TGTGCCAGCAGCACAGAAATGTCCTCCTACAATGAGCAGTTCTTC. As protein: CASSTEMSSYNEQFF.

The chain uses TRBV6-7 and TRBJ1-1; unclear D gene. TRBV6-7 is annotated as an ORF whose role is uncertain. Trimming removed 2 bases at V and 2 bases at J, with 18 bases between. CDR3 length: 17 residues. CDR3 protein: CASSYKVGSRRNTEAFF. For the CDR3, the DNA is TGTGCCAGCAGTTACAAGGTTGGTTCCAGAAGAAACACTGAAGCTTTCTTT.

This chain connects TRBV27 to TRBJ2-5, with 11 bases identical to TRBD2. Germline values: CDR1 MNHEY, CDR2 SMNVEV (reference sequence). V dropped 6 bases and J dropped 4; count of bases not matched to a gene: 13. The CDR3 consists of 17 residues. The DNA of the CDR3 is TGTGCCAGCAGCCCTTTAGTTAGCGGGGGGGCCGGAGAGACCCAGTACTTC. It codes for CASSPLVSGGAGETQYF.